These 28 T cell receptor beta chains share one sample of origin, sequenced in a study of shared clonotypes between healthy human individuals. The data were produced by immunoSEQ multiplex PCR, yet TCRdb's version contains in-frame clones alone and is incomplete. The repertoire holds 2,500,000 or so clones, with approximately 92% as singletons. The sample taken for sequencing was naive CD4+ T cells sorted from blood. The subset denotes: CD45RA+ positively selected. These receptors were collected from a man between 18 and 35 years old in good health.

The chain couples TRBV10-3 to TRBJ2-3; tentatively, D is TRBD1 (5 bases). Deletions cut 0 bases from V and 2 bases from J, with 9 bases between. CDR3 length: 15 amino acids. In germline, CDR1 is ENHRY, CDR2 SYGVKD. In DNA, the CDR3 is TGTGCCATCAGTGAGTCGGGGCAGGACACAGATACGCAGTATTTT. Protein sequence: CAISESGQDTDTQYF.

This clone was seen a single time. This chain joins TRBV5-1 and TRBJ2-1; a possible D gene is TRBD1 (5 bases). V shed 2 bases and J shed 6 bases, with 15 bases lying between them. Germline-derived CDR1 and CDR2 are SGHRS and YFSETQ. The CDR3 covers 15 residues. The CDR3 DNA follows: TGCGCCAGCAGCTTCGGACATGGGCCTTTCAATGAGCAGTTCTTC. It codes for CASSFGHGPFNEQFF.

V and J are TRBV6-1 and TRBJ2-1; 15 bases line up with TRBD2. Germline trimming cut 2 bases from V and 7 bases from J; bases unmatched to any gene: 9. The V gene's germline CDR1 is MNHNS and CDR2 SASEGT. The CDR3 totals 18 residues. DNA for the CDR3: TGTGCCAGCAGTGAACGAGGACTAGCGGGAGGGCCGTGGAATGAGCAGTTCTTC. Amino acids: CASSERGLAGGPWNEQFF.

The gene calls are TRBV11-2 and TRBJ1-2; no clear D. This CDR3 region has 15 residues. The germline V gene encodes CDR1 SGHAT and CDR2 FQNNGV. The germline V and J ends were trimmed by 5 bases and 1 base, with 14 bases remaining between them. The CDR3 reads CASSRLRGDNYGYTF. For the CDR3, the DNA is TGTGCCAGCAGCCGGTTGCGGGGAGATAACTATGGCTACACCTTC.

The chain couples TRBV14 to TRBJ2-7, with 11 bases matching TRBD2. CDR3 length equals 15 residues. Unmatched junction bases numbered 4, after V lost 4 bases and J lost 2 bases. CDR1 is SGHDN, CDR2 FVKESK, per germline. Here the CDR3 reads CASSRTSGGAYEQYF. CDR3 bases: TGTGCCAGCAGCCGAACTAGCGGGGGCGCCTACGAGCAGTACTTC.

The V call is TRBV18, the J call TRBJ2-1; 9 bases match TRBD2. J lost 8 bases, V lost 3 bases, and 5 bases had no gene match. The CDR3 consists of 14 residues. The V gene's germline CDR1 is KGHSH and CDR2 LQKENI. This CDR3 is CASSPDSGSDEQFF. CDR3 sequence (DNA): TGTGCCAGCTCACCGGATAGCGGGAGCGATGAGCAGTTCTTC.

This rearrangement joins TRBV6-6 to TRBJ2-7; 7 nucleotides align to TRBD2. Germline-derived CDR1 and CDR2 are MNHNY and SVGAGI (reference sequence). The CDR3 has 13 amino acids. V lost 8 bases to trimming and J lost 0 bases; unmatched junction nucleotides: 4. CDR3 sequence reads: CASRGGSSYEQYF. As DNA, the CDR3 is TGTGCCAGCCGCGGCGGGAGCTCCTACGAGCAGTACTTC.

The sample holds one count of this clone. This chain links TRBV5-1 with TRBJ1-1; D perhaps matches TRBD1 (5 bases). Trimming removed 7 bases from V and 1 base from J, with 14 bases in between. Germline V gives CDR1 SGHRS, CDR2 YFSETQ. The CDR3 has 14 amino acids. The CDR3 loop is CASRPGGANTEAFF. The CDR3 DNA is TGCGCCAGCCGTCCGGGAGGGGCGAACACTGAAGCTTTCTTT.

The chain recombines TRBV19 with TRBJ2-1, with 8 positions matching TRBD2. The V gene's germline CDR1 is LNHDA and CDR2 SQIVND (reference sequence). This CDR3 contains 18 residues. The V segment lost 9 bases and the J segment 0 bases; nucleotides outside the gene matches: 16. In DNA, the CDR3 is TGTGCCAGCCGAGGAGGCGGGGGGCGGCTCTACTCCTACAATGAGCAGTTCTTC. This codes for CASRGGGGRLYSYNEQFF.

The V gene is TRBV28, the J gene TRBJ2-7; D remains ambiguous. Germline V CDR1 and CDR2: MDHEN, SYDVKM. This CDR3 spans 15 amino acids. Trimming took 3 bases from V and 3 from J, leaving 15 bases between them. The CDR3 sequence is CASSFGQMGNYEQYF. The CDR3 region has the DNA TGTGCCAGCAGTTTCGGGCAGATGGGAAACTACGAGCAGTACTTC.

The chain is built from TRBV11-3 and TRBJ2-2; TRBD1 agrees at 8 bases. Trimming took 4 bases from V and 6 from J; bases not matched to a gene: 7. CDR1 is SGHNT and CDR2 is YENEEA in the germline V gene. CDR3 size: 15 residues. CDR3 DNA sequence: TGTGCCAGCAGCTCACGACAGGGGATAGCCGGGGAGCTGTTTTTT. Residues: CASSSRQGIAGELFF.

This chain connects TRBV25-1 to TRBJ2-3; perhaps D is TRBD1 or TRBD2 (5 bases each). V dropped 5 bases and J dropped 1 base, with 10 bases sitting between them. Looked up from germline, CDR1 is MGHDK and CDR2 is SYGVNS. The CDR3 spans 14 residues. This CDR3 reads CASSPMGGTDTQYF. In DNA form, the CDR3 reads TGTGCCAGCAGTCCGATGGGGGGCACAGATACGCAGTATTTT.

The V call is TRBV18, the J call TRBJ2-1, with 10 bases fitting TRBD1. CDR1 is KGHSH, CDR2 LQKENI, per germline. CDR3 length: 18 residues. Unmatched junction bases numbered 8, after V lost 3 bases and J lost 0 bases. This chain's CDR3 is CASSPFGTGAYSYNEQFF. CDR3 coding DNA: TGTGCCAGCTCACCCTTCGGGACAGGGGCCTACTCCTACAATGAGCAGTTCTTC.

The genes are TRBV5-1 and TRBJ1-6; 7 bases map to TRBD1. The germline V gene encodes CDR1 SGHRS and CDR2 YFSETQ. V dropped 1 base and J dropped 7; count of bases not matched to a gene: 5. The CDR3 loop spans 15 amino acids. As DNA, the CDR3 is TGCGCCAGCAGCTTGACAGGGGACTTGAATTCACCCCTCCACTTT. Translation gives CASSLTGDLNSPLHF. The full variable domain, with the rest looked up from reference TRBV5-1 and TRBJ1-6, is KAGVTQTPRYLIKTRGQQVTLSCSPISGHRSVSWYQQTPGQGLQFLFEYFSETQRNKGNFPGRFSGRQFSNSRSEMNVSTLELGDSALYLCASSLTGDLNSPLHFGNGTRLTVT.

V usage is TRBV10-3 and J usage is TRBJ2-3; 7 bases align to TRBD1. Germline-derived CDR1 and CDR2 are ENHRY and SYGVKD. This CDR3 has 15 residues. Losses at the gene ends were 7 bases for V and 0 bases for J; bases not matched to a gene: 7. CDR3 nucleotides: TGTGCCATCAATACCGGGACAGCTAGCACAGATACGCAGTATTTT. Its translation: CAINTGTASTDTQYF.

The rearrangement uses TRBV6-5 and TRBJ2-1, with 15 bases fitting TRBD2. This CDR3 has 15 residues. The V gene's germline CDR1 is MNHEY and CDR2 SVGAGI. J lost 8 bases, V lost 3 bases, and 2 bases had no gene match. CDR3 DNA sequence: TGTGCCAGCAGTTATGGACTAGCGGGAGGGGATGAGCAGTTCTTC. This sequence encodes CASSYGLAGGDEQFF.

The chain recombines TRBV5-4 with TRBJ2-2; D assignment may be TRBD1 or TRBD2 (5 bases each). The V end lost 4 bases, the J end lost 3 bases, and 13 bases lay between the germline ends. Germline CDR1 and CDR2: SGHNT and YYREEE (reference sequence). This CDR3 has 15 amino acids. The CDR3 here is CASSPRQGDTGELFF. The CDR3 DNA reads as TGTGCCAGCAGCCCCCGGCAGGGAGACACCGGGGAGCTGTTTTTT.

The chain recombines TRBV5-1 with TRBJ2-5; perhaps TRBD2 as D (5 bases). The CDR3 is 15 amino acids. CDR1 SGHRS and CDR2 YFSETQ come from the germline V gene. The V end lost 0 bases, the J end lost 5 bases, and 14 bases lay between the germline ends. DNA of the CDR3: TGCGCCAGCAGCTTGGTTAGTTTTTCGGGGGAGACCCAGTACTTC. Encoded protein: CASSLVSFSGETQYF.

About this clone: The same CDR3 also results from other DNA sequences found in this sample. The rearrangement uses TRBV18 and TRBJ2-7; D tentatively fits TRBD1 or TRBD2 (5 bases each). The ends were cut back, 2 bases at V and 1 base at J, with 9 bases in the middle. CDR1 and CDR2 from the germline V gene are KGHSH and LQKENI. The CDR3 spans 14 residues. The CDR3 here is CASSPGGISYEQYF. In DNA form, the CDR3 reads TGTGCCAGCTCACCAGGGGGAATTTCCTACGAGCAGTACTTC.

This clone was detected only once. This chain connects TRBV6-1 to TRBJ2-1, with a weak D call TRBD1 (6 bases). Germline CDR1 is MNHNS and CDR2 is SASEGT. V was cut by 2 bases and J by 3 bases, with 20 bases left in between. The CDR3 is 18 residues long. CDR3 region: CASSEPTIWAGVYNEQFF. In DNA, the CDR3 is TGTGCCAGCAGTGAACCCACTATTTGGGCAGGGGTCTACAATGAGCAGTTCTTC.

The chain employs TRBV5-1 and TRBJ1-1; unclear D gene. The CDR3 loop spans 13 amino acids. From germline, CDR1 is SGHRS and CDR2 YFSETQ. Trimming shortened V by 4 bases and J by 1 base, and 8 bases separated the two germline ends. CDR3: CASSIDGNTEAFF. In nucleotides, the CDR3 is TGCGCCAGCAGCATCGACGGGAACACTGAAGCTTTCTTT.

Worth noting for this clone: Other DNA sequences of this sample code for an identical CDR3. The rearrangement links TRBV5-1 to TRBJ1-1; 9 bases are a match to TRBD1. Germline CDR1 reads SGHRS; CDR2 reads YFSETQ. With 3 bases clipped from V and 5 bases from J, the junction kept 5 bases outside the gene matches. The CDR3 sequence is 14 residues long. CDR3 residues: CASSSDRGRTEAFF. In DNA form, the CDR3 reads TGCGCCAGCAGCTCGGACAGGGGAAGGACTGAAGCTTTCTTT.

This clone occurred a few times. The rearrangement joins TRBV9 to TRBJ1-6; D is uncertain. Germline-derived CDR1 and CDR2 are SGDLS and YYNGEE. The CDR3 totals 13 residues. The V gene lost 4 bases and the J gene lost 7 bases, with 9 bases spanning the gap. CDR3 nucleotide sequence: TGTGCCAGCAGCCCAGCTTGGAATTCACCCCTCCACTTT. Amino acid sequence: CASSPAWNSPLHF.

This sequence joins TRBV18 and TRBJ1-2, with 9 positions matching TRBD1. Germline values: CDR1 KGHSH, CDR2 LQKENI. CDR3 length: 16 amino acids. The junction had 9 bases not matched to a gene; V was cut back by 2 bases and J by 5 bases. Here the CDR3 DNA reads TGTGCCAGCTCACCAACGGGGACAGGGACCAAGTATGGCTACACCTTC. This gives the protein CASSPTGTGTKYGYTF.

The chain uses TRBV5-5 and TRBJ1-3, with TRBD1 as a possible D gene (5 bases). Germline loops: CDR1 SGHKS, CDR2 YYEKEE (reference sequence). V was shortened by 4 bases and J by 2 bases, with 13 bases between the two germline ends. This CDR3 has 15 residues. CDR3 DNA sequence: TGTGCCAGCAGCACCCAAGGACAACCTGGAAACACCATATATTTT. It is translated as CASSTQGQPGNTIYF.

V is TRBV20-1 and J is TRBJ1-1, with D possibly being TRBD1 (5 bases). The CDR3 spans 11 residues. Germline CDR1 DFQATT, CDR2 SNEGSKA (reference sequence). Trimming took off 1 base at V and 7 bases at J, with 7 bases between the two ends. The CDR3 is CSARGGDEAFF. The CDR3 DNA reads TGCAGTGCTAGAGGGGGCGATGAAGCTTTCTTT.

J is TRBJ2-4 and V is TRBV5-4; D is unresolved. Per germline, CDR1 SGHNT and CDR2 YYREEE (reference sequence). The V and J ends lost 0 bases and 2 bases respectively, with 15 bases between them. The CDR3 totals 17 residues. The CDR3 DNA reads as TGTGCCAGCAGCTTGGTTGGGTCCCGATTAACCAAAAACATTCAGTACTTC. Translating it yields CASSLVGSRLTKNIQYF.

Notes on this clone: The sample carries other DNA sequences with the same CDR3. The rearrangement uses TRBV7-2 and TRBJ1-1, with D perhaps matching TRBD1 (5 bases). The germline V gene has CDR1 SGHTA and CDR2 FQGNSA. CDR3 length: 13 residues. The germline V and J ends were trimmed by 5 bases and 2 bases, with 9 bases remaining between them. For the CDR3, the DNA is TGTGCCAGCAGCCCTAGGGGTAACACTGAAGCTTTCTTT. This sequence encodes CASSPRGNTEAFF.